This T cell receptor beta chain was identified in a study of blood T cell repertoires in COVID-19. This clone was counted a few times. Only in-frame clones appear in the TCRdb table, and some are missing; sequencing was by immunoSEQ multiplex PCR. The table has 130,000 or so clones, around 80% seen once. The germline V and J ends were trimmed by 2 bases and 5 bases, with 13 bases remaining between them. CDR3 length equals 15 residues. Germline V lookup: CDR1 SGHRS, CDR2 YFSETQ. The chain couples TRBV5-1 to TRBJ1-4; D may be TRBD1 (5 bases). This receptor was taken from a man aged 50-60 years with acute or convalescent COVID-19. Sequenced input: peripheral blood. CDR3 nucleotide sequence: TGCGCCAGCAGCTTCTTGGGGCCGGAGAATGAAAAACTGTTTTTT. It encodes CASSFLGPENEKLFF. The whole variable domain, filled in from reference TRBV5-1 and TRBJ1-4, reads KAGVTQTPRYLIKTRGQQVTLSCSPISGHRSVSWYQQTPGQGLQFLFEYFSETQRNKGNFPGRFSGRQFSNSRSEMNVSTLELGDSALYLCASSFLGPENEKLFFGSGTQLSVL.